Sequencing of this T cell receptor beta chain was carried out in a study of a mutant IDH1 vaccine in newly diagnosed glioma. For the study at large: It was radiotherapy, temozolomide, or both that patients received previously, with most receiving both.

Study outcomes and limitations: The study observed vaccine-induced immune responses in 90% to 95% of patients.

Of note for this clone: Its antigen is still unknown.

The protocol was immunoSEQ multiplex PCR, while the TCRdb copy is restricted to in-frame clones and leaves out a portion. The sample has about 24,000 clones, roughly 90% seen once. The V end was cut by 6 bases, the J end by 5 bases, with 10 bases between. The germline V gene encodes CDR1 MDHEN and CDR2 SYDVKM. CDR3 size: 13 residues. Time point indicated: baseline, week 1 (first vaccination visit). The treatment: pre-vaccination baseline after standard-of-care therapy. Sequencing used PBMCs, obtained from a glioma patient treated with radiotherapy, temozolomide or both. The sequence was collected from a man aged 25-40 years with glioma. This rearrangement joins TRBV28 to TRBJ1-4; D is possibly TRBD1 (6 bases). CDR3 amino acids: CASSYTGNEKLFF. The CDR3 DNA reads TGTGCCAGCAGCTATACAGGGAATGAAAAACTGTTTTTT.